A selection of T cell receptor beta chains follows, all from one sample in a study of blood T cells in healthy people across ages. TCRdb fed the 5' RACE reads into MiXCR, producing one record per CDR3 protein. The table includes more than 800,000 distinct CDR3 sequences, around 28% detected once. Sequencing input: blood. These receptors came from an elderly woman in good health. Each CDR3 is given with its conserved first and last residue. The order of the fields is J gene, D gene, V gene, clone size, CDR3 protein, CDR3 DNA. D genes are given only for firm matches. Size values are once, few and many counts, or a class for expanded clones, and some rows have none.

J: TRBJ2-7
D: TRBD1
V: TRBV5-5
size: many
CDR3: CASSQGTGTNYEQYF
DNA: TGTGCCAGCAGTCAGGGGACAGGGACAAACTACGAGCAGTACTTC

J: TRBJ2-1
D: .
V: TRBV12-3/TRBV12-4
size: once
CDR3: CASSFPWYEQFF
DNA: TGTGCCAGCAGTTTTCCCTGGTATGAGCAGTTCTTC

J: TRBJ1-2
D: .
V: TRBV11-2
size: .
CDR3: CAGSLEPLTTGAGYTF
DNA: TGTGCCGGCAGCTTAGAGCCCCTGACAACGGGTGCCGGCTACACCTTC

J: TRBJ2-1
D: .
V: TRBV27
size: few
CDR3: CASSSGWTAPYNEQFF
DNA: TGTGCCAGCAGTTCGGGATGGACAGCCCCCTACAATGAGCAGTTCTTC

J: TRBJ2-1
D: .
V: TRBV7-2
size: many
CDR3: CASSIWWGSYNEQFF
DNA: TGTGCCAGCAGCATCTGGTGGGGATCCTACAATGAGCAGTTCTTC

J: TRBJ1-6
D: TRBD1
V: TRBV20-1
size: few
CDR3: CSAREGQVLGALHF
DNA: TGCAGTGCTAGAGAAGGACAGGTCCTAGGAGCCCTCCACTTT

J: TRBJ2-3
D: .
V: TRBV24-1
size: many
CDR3: CATSDHPDRVDTQYF
DNA: TGTGCCACCAGTGACCACCCGGACAGAGTGGATACGCAGTATTTT

J: TRBJ1-3
D: .
V: TRBV9
size: .
CDR3: CASSVGGGNTIYF
DNA: TGTGCCAGCAGCGTAGGGGGTGGAAACACCATATATTTT

J: TRBJ1-1
D: TRBD1
V: TRBV7-8
size: .
CDR3: CASSLWRDRGNTEAFF
DNA: TGTGCCAGCAGCCTCTGGCGGGACAGGGGGAACACTGAAGCTTTCTTT

J: TRBJ2-7
D: .
V: TRBV6-2/TRBV6-3
size: many
CDR3: CASSLKVQGVVYF
DNA: TGTGCCAGCAGTTTAAAAGTCCAGGGAGTGGTGTACTTC

J: TRBJ2-1
D: .
V: TRBV7-2
size: many
CDR3: CASPGGPEQFF
DNA: TGTGCCAGCCCCGGCGGCCCCGAACAGTTCTTC

J: TRBJ2-5
D: TRBD2
V: TRBV7-6
size: few
CDR3: CASSSLAGGHQETQYF
DNA: TGTGCCAGCAGCTCCCTAGCGGGGGGACATCAAGAGACCCAGTACTTC

J: TRBJ2-1
D: TRBD1
V: TRBV7-2
size: many
CDR3: CASTPPGQLLNEQFF
DNA: TGTGCCAGCACCCCCCCGGGACAGCTTCTAAATGAGCAGTTCTTC

J: TRBJ2-1
D: .
V: TRBV11-2
size: .
CDR3: CASSLDSVLEHFF
DNA: TGTGCCAGCAGCTTAGACAGCGTCCTTGAGCACTTCTTC

J: TRBJ2-1
D: TRBD2
V: TRBV29-1
size: .
CDR3: CSVVGTSGSGAYNEQFF
DNA: TGCAGCGTTGTTGGCACTAGCGGGAGTGGTGCCTACAATGAGCAGTTCTTC

J: TRBJ2-3
D: TRBD2
V: TRBV7-2
size: .
CDR3: CASTAWRLRGALAGDTQYF
DNA: TGTGCCAGCACCGCCTGGAGGTTGCGGGGGGCCCTTGCCGGAGATACGCAGTATTTT

J: TRBJ2-3
D: TRBD2
V: TRBV6-4
size: .
CDR3: CASSLTSGGRDTQYF
DNA: TGTGCCAGCAGTCTGACTAGCGGGGGAAGAGATACGCAGTATTTT

J: TRBJ1-1
D: TRBD1
V: TRBV6-5
size: many
CDR3: CASSSRQGARRTEAFF
DNA: TGTGCCAGCAGTTCACGACAGGGGGCTAGGAGAACTGAAGCTTTCTTT